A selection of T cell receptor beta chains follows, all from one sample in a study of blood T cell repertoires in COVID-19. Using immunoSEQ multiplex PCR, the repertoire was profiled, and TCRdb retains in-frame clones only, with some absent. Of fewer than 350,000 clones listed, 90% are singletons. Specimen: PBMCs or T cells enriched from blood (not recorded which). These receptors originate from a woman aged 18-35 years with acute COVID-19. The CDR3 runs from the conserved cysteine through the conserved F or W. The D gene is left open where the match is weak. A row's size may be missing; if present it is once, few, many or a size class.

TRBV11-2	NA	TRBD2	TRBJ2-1	TGTGCCAGCAGCTTAAGCGGGAGCGCCGCCTACAATGAGCAGTTCTTC	CASSLSGSAAYNEQFF
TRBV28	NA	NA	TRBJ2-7	TGTGCCAGCAGTTTACGACAGTCCTACGAGCAGTACTTC	CASSLRQSYEQYF
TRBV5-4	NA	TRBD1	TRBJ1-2	TGTGCCAGCAGCCGTGACAGGGGAGATGGCTACACCTTC	CASSRDRGDGYTF
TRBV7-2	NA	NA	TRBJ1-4	TGTGCCAGCAGCTTAGGAGGGAGAGTTGAAAAACTGTTTTTT	CASSLGGRVEKLFF
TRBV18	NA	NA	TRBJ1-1	TGTGCCAGCTCACCGCGACAGGTGGAGAACACTGAAGCTTTCTTT	CASSPRQVENTEAFF
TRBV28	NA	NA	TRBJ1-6	TGTGCCGCGGGCTGGCAGGGAGGGAATTCACCCCTCCACTTT	CAAGWQGGNSPLHF
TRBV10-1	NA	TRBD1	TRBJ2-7	TGCGCCAGCAGACACATTCCCTCGGGACAGGGTCCGCTAGCGATAAGGTCCTACGAGCAGTACTTC	CASRHIPSGQGPLAIRSYEQYF
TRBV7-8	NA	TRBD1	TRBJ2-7	TGTGCCAGCATCCCCAGGGGACAGGTCCACGAGCAGTACTTC	CASIPRGQVHEQYF
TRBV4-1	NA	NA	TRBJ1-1	TGCGCCAGCAGCCGATGGAGGAACACTGAAGCTTTCTTT	CASSRWRNTEAFF
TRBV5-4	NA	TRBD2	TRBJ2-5	TGTGCCAGCAGCTTGGTATATGGTAGCGGGATAGGTCAAGAGACCCAGTACTTC	CASSLVYGSGIGQETQYF
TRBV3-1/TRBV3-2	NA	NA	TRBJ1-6	TGTGCCAGCAGCCAAGACAGTAATTCACCCCTCCACTTT	CASSQDSNSPLHF
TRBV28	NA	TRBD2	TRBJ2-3	TGTGCCAGCAACATAGCGGGGAGCACAGATACGCAGTATTTT	CASNIAGSTDTQYF
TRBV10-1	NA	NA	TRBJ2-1	TGCGCCAGCAGTGAAGAACCGGGGGAGCAGTTCTTC	CASSEEPGEQFF
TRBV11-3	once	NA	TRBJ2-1	TGTGCCAGCAGCTTGTTAGGGAGGGGGGCTAAGGGTGTTAATGAGCAGTTCTTC	CASSLLGRGAKGVNEQFF
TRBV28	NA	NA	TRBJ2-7	TGTGCCAGCAGTTTATCTTCCTACGAGCAGTACTTC	CASSLSSYEQYF
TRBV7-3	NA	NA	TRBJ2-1	TGTGCCAGCAGCTTCGCAGGGGCTGATGAGCAGTTCTTC	CASSFAGADEQFF
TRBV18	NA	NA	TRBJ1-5	TGTGCCAGCTCACCAAGAGGGCTGGGTCAGCCCCAGCATTTT	CASSPRGLGQPQHF
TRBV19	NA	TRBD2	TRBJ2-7	TGTGCCAGTAGCGCCCCGGGGAGGGCTCTCTACGAGCAGTACTTC	CASSAPGRALYEQYF
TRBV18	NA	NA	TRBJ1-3	TGTGCCAGCTCACCGAGGATGGCATCTGGAAACACCATATATTTT	CASSPRMASGNTIYF
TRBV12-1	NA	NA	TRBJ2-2	TGTGCCAGCCCACACCGGGGGGGACGGGCCGGCACCGGGGAGCTGTTTTTT	CASPHRGGRAGTGELFF
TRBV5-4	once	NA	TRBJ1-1	TGTGCCAGCAGCTTGAAAGGGGAGTTCAGGGGCCGGGCGTCTGAAGCTTTCTTT	CASSLKGEFRGRASEAFF
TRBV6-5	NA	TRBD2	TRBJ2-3	TGTGCCAGCAGTTATACGGGGACTACTGGTGATACGCAGTATTTT	CASSYTGTTGDTQYF
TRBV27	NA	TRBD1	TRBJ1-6	TGTGCCAGCAGTTTATCTTTCGACAGGGGAAATTCACCCCTCCACTTT	CASSLSFDRGNSPLHF
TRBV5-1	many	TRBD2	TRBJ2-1	TGCGCCAGCAGCTTAAAGGGACTAGATATAGACGATGAGCAGTTCTTC	CASSLKGLDIDDEQFF
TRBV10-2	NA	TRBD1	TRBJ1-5	TGCGCCAGCAGTCACAGGGGGCTGGGGCAGCCCCAGCATTTT	CASSHRGLGQPQHF
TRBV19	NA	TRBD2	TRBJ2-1	TGTGCCAGTAGTATCGGGACTAGCGGGAAGGATGAGCAGTTCTTC	CASSIGTSGKDEQFF
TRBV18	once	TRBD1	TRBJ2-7	TGTGCCAGCTCAGCGTCAGGGGGCAGGCCCCTCGAGCAGTACTTC	CASSASGGRPLEQYF
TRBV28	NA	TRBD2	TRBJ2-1	TGTGCCAGCAGTTTAGCGGGAGGGTTCTACAATGAGCAGTTCTTC	CASSLAGGFYNEQFF